This paragraph reports one T cell receptor (beta chain). Its antigen is unknown. Per-base quality was not reported, and no clone a single base away is much larger than it. The data stem from a study of cytomegalovirus exposure and HLA in healthy donors listed by TCRdb under 2017. Turning to the overall study: An earlier analysis of 587 of the donors reported 250 to 350 Gb of sequence data and 100 million to 140 million unique TCR beta sequences from about 200 million T cells. The study used immunosequencing to profile the T cell repertoires of several hundred subjects and linked those repertoires to cytomegalovirus serostatus. Roughly 300 gigabases of sequencing data and around 85 million unique TCR sequences made up an early release that covered several hundred HLA-typed donors. All discovery cohort repertoires had been generated on a single sequencing platform. Among some 400 genotyped donors of the cohort, an average of around 240,000 unique TCR beta nucleotide sequences were sequenced per donor, roughly 18% of them non-productive. Genome-wide SNP genotypes for about 65% of the 666 donors were used in a later genetic analysis, which treated that subset as a discovery cohort. In addition to the first cohort of hundreds of subjects, a separate validation cohort of around 110 different subjects was used. In a later analysis, previously published TCR beta repertoires from some 640 donors were re-analyzed and high-resolution HLA genotyping was added so that TCR occurrence patterns could be studied. Of the roughly 390 genotyped donors, 81% were placed in the genetic ancestry cluster associated with self-reported Caucasian donors. Alongside the repertoire data, information on donor age, sex, ethnicity and CMV serostatus was compiled. Because of strong linkage in the cohort, 5 or 6 DR-DQ haplotypes were treated as single units for association and clustering. To decide whether each TCR beta V gene segment behaved as functional or pseudogenic, an earlier analysis of several hundred of the donors relied on high-throughput TCR beta sequencing. HLA typing included class I and class II loci at four-digit resolution. The study combined high-throughput TCR immunosequencing, statistical association of individual TCRs with disease status, and machine learning to predict cytomegalovirus infection status. The study aimed to test whether signatures of past pathogen exposure could be identified by cataloging public T cell receptors. In the later analysis, no new phenotypic data were used to find candidate immune exposures; instead, reliance was placed on TCR beta sequences and their occurrence across donors. Typing coverage differed by locus: A, B, C, DRB1 and DQB1 were typed in roughly 620-630 donors, DQA1 in roughly 510, DPA1 in approximately 600, and DPB1 in around 440.

On the study overall, not on this receptor specifically: According to a later genetic analysis, donors in an Asian-associated ancestry cluster had fewer N-insertions in productive TCRs than the roughly 700-donor mean. According to a later analysis, TCR association rates differed among HLA loci, with DRB1 alleles showing the most associated TCRs and HLA-C alleles showing the fewest. The classifier was reported to diagnose cytomegalovirus status with high specificity and sensitivity in both the original and validation cohorts. A later genetic analysis associated a missense DCLRE1C variant with V-gene and J-gene trimming of TCR beta chains, and an independent cohort replicated the association. The earlier analysis of about 600 of the donors excluded some 15 rarely observed V segments, including chromosome 9 orphons, because counts were too low. In an earlier analysis of 450 to 750 of the donors, most TCR beta V segments appeared in productive rearrangements about 87% or about 30% of the time, broadly matching IMGT annotations. Linkage disequilibrium might explain the correlated functional status among segregating V segments, but an unknown experimental factor could not be ruled out. A cluster of highly shared sequence variants was judged likely to be a technical artifact of the sequencing pipeline. In a later analysis, HLA-associated TCR beta chains were found to be more clonally expanded and to have lower generation probabilities than equally common non-associated chains. A further reported finding was that TCR beta sequences accurately predicted the HLA-A and HLA-B alleles for most subjects in the first cohort. This cohort had only TCR beta chains sequenced, and the lack of alpha or paired-chain data limited which features could be detected. In the study, approximately 160 TCR beta chains were listed as associated with cytomegalovirus. Because HLA typing was missing for some donors at each locus, association tests included only the typed subset. For the cohort, immune exposure information was limited to CMV serostatus. The authors suggested that the approach could potentially be extended to other disease states and immunological phenotypes. A few of the identified cytomegalovirus-associated TCR beta chains were confirmed in vitro to be specific for cytomegalovirus antigens. A later analysis associated 17,000 or so TCR beta sequences with specific HLA alleles at a false discovery rate of 0.05. Strong co-occurrence of HLA alleles, especially DR and DQ, made assigning TCR associations to individual alleles difficult. In a later analysis, several top co-occurrence clusters were reported to appear linked to parvovirus B19, influenza, CMV and Epstein-Barr virus. Most TCR sequences were seen in very few donors, while some public TCRs were found in many individuals. The 87-base-pair reads could not distinguish some IMGT-functional V segments, including TRBV6-2 and TRBV6-3, so those segments were excluded. Roughly uniform sequencing depth across donors was assumed in presence/absence analyses, although this assumption may not hold. In a later analysis, most CMV-associated TCR beta chains were found to appear HLA-restricted, with HLA associations seemingly driven largely by CMV exposure.

The library came from the immunoSEQ multiplex PCR assay. For the multiplex PCR, a mixture combining 60 forward primers for TCR Vbeta segments and 13 reverse primers for TCR Jbeta segments was used. The CDR3 region of rearranged TCR beta genes was amplified from genomic DNA with a multiplex PCR assay. The amplified TCR beta libraries were sequenced on the Illumina HiSeq System as 87-base-pair reads. The study's processing was this. A later analysis tallied 75 million to 95 million unique TCR beta chains across the 600 to 700 repertoires, and approximately 9.9 million of those chains were shared by two or more donors. Raw reads were error-corrected and collapsed into unique sequences with a nearest-neighbor algorithm that merged closely related sequences to remove PCR and sequencing errors. V, D and J gene segments were assigned by aligning CDR3 sequences to IMGT reference sequences. For a sequence to be retained, at least a six-nucleotide match to both a V gene segment and a J gene segment was required. A rearrangement was called productive if the CDR3 had no stop codons and remained in frame with V and J, and every other rearrangement was called non-productive. Following IMGT convention, CDR3 was defined as the stretch from the second conserved V-encoded cysteine to the conserved J-encoded phenylalanine. The earlier analysis of around 640 of the donors excluded sequences that lacked an unambiguous match to a single V gene segment. An earlier analysis of a few hundred of the donors classified V segments as functional when productive rearrangements were above 56.7% and as segregating when the standard deviation between donors was above 5%. A statistical classification framework was developed to diagnose cytomegalovirus status using the catalog of TCR beta chain sequences. In a later analysis, V and J genes were assigned by comparing TCR nucleotide sequences against IMGT/GENE-DB human TR gene sequences. In a later analysis, CDR3 sequences and most-parsimonious VDJ recombination scenarios were assigned using the TCRdist pipeline. In a later analysis, every TCR beta chain was defined by the combination of its CDR3 amino acid sequence and its V-gene family, and reads without a unique V-gene family were dropped. In a later analysis, several hundred highly shared, low-generation-probability nucleotide sequences were removed to address suspected cross-contamination and a sequencing artifact. In a later analysis, a clonal expansion index was calculated for each public chain from normalized within-repertoire ranks of inferred template counts. In a later analysis, generation probabilities were computed using a VDJ recombination model fitted to out-of-frame rearrangements, and the results were checked against IGoR. Hypergeometric tests were used in a later analysis to score TCR-TCR, TCR-HLA and TCR-CMV co-occurrence, with a repertoire-size bias correction applied to the TCR pairs. A later analysis estimated false discovery rates by permuting HLA or CMV assignments 20 times. In a later analysis, co-occurring TCRs were grouped using DBSCAN, with TCRdist sequence similarity added in when clustering inside HLA-allele-positive subsets. Repertoires with fewer than 30,000 or more than 120,000 public chains were left out of co-occurrence clustering, as were about five repertoires with anomalous nucleotide sharing. The source is immuneACCESS, and TCRdb retained only in-frame sequences with V and J called. Part of the clones is not carried over; for the studies checked, unresolved V genes explain less than half of this, and the remainder is unexplained. V and J calls and clone size come straight from that table; D and trimming were deduced from the DNA. This sample holds over 150,000 clones; about 76% were observed only once. The ten largest make up less than 9% of the sample.

The cohort was made up of about 610 healthy bone marrow donors. At the time of sampling, all cohort members were nominally healthy, though unrecorded immune exposures were likely present. The donor was CMV seropositive and belonged to the group of more than 250 seropositive cohort members. Every donor gave a peripheral blood sample, and the peripheral blood mononuclear cells from that sample were used for TCR beta sequencing. Genomic DNA extraction from the blood cell samples was performed with the Qiagen DNeasy Blood Extraction Kit. CDR1 and CDR2 are drawn from the germline V gene: SGHRS, YFSETQ. The CDR3, from cysteine to phenylalanine, totals 14 residues. CDR3 DNA only is kept here, 42 bases in frame from base 1. V and J are truncated by 1 base and 8 bases respectively, leaving an intervening sequence of 13 bases.

The receptor chain draws on TRBV5-1 and TRBJ1-5, with no confident D gene call. This sequence was found in a male donor in good health and CMV-seropositive. The sample consisted of PBMCs. The sequenced DNA: TGCGCCAGCAGCTTGCATGTGAAGAGGGAGCCCCAGCATTTT. Its translation reads: CASSLHVKREPQHF.